These T cell receptor beta chains were read from a single sample in a study of T cells after somatic rescue of genetic block. TCRdb's table, derived via immunoSEQ multiplex PCR, lists solely in-frame clones and lacks some. The sample shows tens of thousands of clones, 90% to 95% of them seen only once. The specimen sequenced was peripheral blood mononuclear cells (PBMCs). Receptors originate from a man between 35 and 55 years old. Each CDR3 is given with its conserved first and last residue. Each record gives: CDR3 DNA, CDR3 protein, J gene, D gene, V gene, clone size. D genes are given only for firm matches. Clone sizes are given selectively: once, few, many, or a class where the clone is expanded.

TGCGCCAGCAGAGGGCTGCTAGCGCCCGTAAGCACAGATACGCAGTATTTT | CASRGLLAPVSTDTQYF | TRBJ2-3 | NA | TRBV5-1 | NA
TGTGCCAGCAGAGGGACAGTTACACCCGGGGAGCTGTTTTTT | CASRGTVTPGELFF | TRBJ2-2 | TRBD1 | TRBV7-2 | once
TGTGCCAGCAGCGTAGGGGTGGACAGCTACGAGCAGTACTTC | CASSVGVDSYEQYF | TRBJ2-7 | NA | TRBV9 | NA
TGTGCCAGCAGCTCCAGGGGGACCTTAGAAGACGAGCAGTACTTC | CASSSRGTLEDEQYF | TRBJ2-7 | TRBD1 | TRBV28 | NA
TGTGCCAGCAGTCGCCCCGGGAACTCCTACGAGCAGTACTTC | CASSRPGNSYEQYF | TRBJ2-7 | NA | TRBV27 | NA
TGCGCCAGCAGCTTCACAGGGGCCGGTTACAATGAGCAGTTCTTC | CASSFTGAGYNEQFF | TRBJ2-1 | TRBD1 | TRBV5-1 | NA
TGTGCCAGCAGTTACGGACAGTTCACTGAAGCTTTCTTT | CASSYGQFTEAFF | TRBJ1-1 | NA | TRBV2 | NA
TGTGCCAGCAGCTGGTCCCCTGCGGGTTACGAGCAGTACTTC | CASSWSPAGYEQYF | TRBJ2-7 | NA | TRBV6-1 | NA
TGCGCCAGCAGTCCCCTCGGACAGGGGGGGACTAACTATGGCTACACCTTC | CASSPLGQGGTNYGYTF | TRBJ1-2 | TRBD1 | TRBV23-1 | once
TGTGCCAGCAGCGCGACTAGCGAGGCAGATACGCAGTATTTT | CASSATSEADTQYF | TRBJ2-3 | TRBD2 | TRBV6-4 | few
TGTGCCAGCAGTGTTTTAGGGACAGGGAATGAAAAACTGTTTTTT | CASSVLGTGNEKLFF | TRBJ1-4 | TRBD1 | TRBV25-1 | NA
TGTGCCAGCAGCGGCGGGACAGCCGATGAGCAGTTCTTC | CASSGGTADEQFF | TRBJ2-1 | NA | TRBV11-3 | NA
TGTGCCAGCAGGACGTCCTACGAGCAGTACTTC | CASRTSYEQYF | TRBJ2-7 | NA | TRBV6-5 | NA
TGTGCCAGCAGCTCCCCACTTGACGAGCAGTACTTC | CASSSPLDEQYF | TRBJ2-7 | NA | TRBV5-4 | NA
TGTGCCAGCAGCTTAGCTGCGGGTTCCGGCTCCTACAATGAGCAGTTCTTC | CASSLAAGSGSYNEQFF | TRBJ2-1 | NA | TRBV11-2 | NA
TGCGCCAGCAGCTTGGAGTTTAGGCCTTACAATGAGCAGTTCTTC | CASSLEFRPYNEQFF | TRBJ2-1 | NA | TRBV5-1 | NA
TGCGCCAGCAGCCAGACAGGAACCTACGAGCAGTACTTC | CASSQTGTYEQYF | TRBJ2-7 | NA | TRBV5-1 | NA
TGTGCCAGCAGTTATCGGCGGGGCAATCAGCCCCAGCATTTT | CASSYRRGNQPQHF | TRBJ1-5 | NA | TRBV6-5 | NA
TGTGCCAGCAGCTCCGGGCTCACAGATACGCAGTATTTT | CASSSGLTDTQYF | TRBJ2-3 | NA | TRBV11-2 | NA
TGCAGCGCCCGGGGCGGGATCACTGAAGCTTTCTTT | CSARGGITEAFF | TRBJ1-1 | NA | TRBV29-1 | NA
TGTGCCAGCTCCGAGGGACTAGCGCTGACAGATACGCAGTATTTT | CASSEGLALTDTQYF | TRBJ2-3 | TRBD2 | TRBV19 | NA
TGTGCCTGGAACCGGGACAGGAGGTATAATTCACCCCTCCACTTT | CAWNRDRRYNSPLHF | TRBJ1-6 | TRBD1 | TRBV30 | NA
TGCGCCAGCAGCCAAGAGCCTAGCGGATTCTCCTACGAGCAGTACTTC | CASSQEPSGFSYEQYF | TRBJ2-7 | TRBD2 | TRBV4-1 | NA
TGTGCCAGCAGTCCCAAGGGTACCGGGGAGCTGTTTTTT | CASSPKGTGELFF | TRBJ2-2 | NA | TRBV6-1 | NA
TGTGCCAGCAGCTTTGCCGGCTCCTACGAGCAGTACTTC | CASSFAGSYEQYF | TRBJ2-7 | NA | TRBV5-5 | NA
TGTGCCAGCAGCCCGACAGCTAGCAATCAGCCCCAGCATTTT | CASSPTASNQPQHF | TRBJ1-5 | NA | TRBV4-2 | NA
TGTGCCAGCAGTTTAGTAGCGGGGGCTCGGGGCGGGGAGCTGTTTTTT | CASSLVAGARGGELFF | TRBJ2-2 | TRBD2 | TRBV27 | NA
TGTGCCAGCTCAAAGGGGACTATGAGCTCCTACGAGCAGTACTTC | CASSKGTMSSYEQYF | TRBJ2-7 | TRBD2 | TRBV18 | NA
TGCAGCGTCAGGACAGCGGGAGGTGTACAAGAGACCCAGTACTTC | CSVRTAGGVQETQYF | TRBJ2-5 | TRBD2 | TRBV29-1 | NA
TGTGCCAGCAGTGATACAGGGGATGGCAATGAAAAACTGTTTTTT | CASSDTGDGNEKLFF | TRBJ1-4 | TRBD1 | TRBV2 | NA
TGTGCCAGCAGACCCCCCGGAGGCTACGAGCAGTACTTC | CASRPPGGYEQYF | TRBJ2-7 | NA | TRBV7-2 | NA
TGTGCCAGCAGAACCGGGACTAGCGGGTACAATGAGCAGTTCTTC | CASRTGTSGYNEQFF | TRBJ2-1 | TRBD2 | TRBV7-6 | NA
TGTGCCAGCAGCTTCATTGGGGGGACTGAAGCTTTCTTT | CASSFIGGTEAFF | TRBJ1-1 | NA | TRBV11-2 | NA
TGCGCCAGCAGCTTGATGGGAGGCAATCAGCCCCAGCATTTT | CASSLMGGNQPQHF | TRBJ1-5 | NA | TRBV5-1 | NA
TGTGCCAGCAGCTTAGGCGCCGCAGGAGACCAAGAGACCCAGTACTTC | CASSLGAAGDQETQYF | TRBJ2-5 | NA | TRBV7-8 | once
TGTGCCAGCAGCGTCTTAAGGACTGGGGCCAACGTCCTGACTTTC | CASSVLRTGANVLTF | TRBJ2-6 | NA | TRBV21-1 | NA
TGTGCCAGCAGCTTGGGGCCCGACACTGAAGCTTTCTTT | CASSLGPDTEAFF | TRBJ1-1 | NA | TRBV5-6 | NA
TGTGCCAGCAGCTTATTGGCTGCTGGGGCCAACGTCCTGACTTTC | CASSLLAAGANVLTF | TRBJ2-6 | NA | TRBV7-2 | NA
TGTGCCAGCAGTGAAAGGTCCGGGGAGACCCAGTACTTC | CASSERSGETQYF | TRBJ2-5 | NA | TRBV6-1 | NA
TGTGCCAGCAGTGGTTTAGCTAATGAAAAACTGTTTTTT | CASSGLANEKLFF | TRBJ1-4 | NA | TRBV2 | NA
TGTGCCAGCAGCTTCCGCCGGGTAGCCGCAGATACGCAGTATTTT | CASSFRRVAADTQYF | TRBJ2-3 | NA | TRBV7-8 | NA
TGTGCCAGCAGCTTAGCGGGGGCGAATCAGCCCCAGCATTTT | CASSLAGANQPQHF | TRBJ1-5 | NA | TRBV7-2 | NA
TGTGCCATCAGTGAGTCTGGGGACGGCTACACCTTC | CAISESGDGYTF | TRBJ1-2 | NA | TRBV10-3 | NA
TGTGCCAGCAGTTTATCGGGGGTGACAGGGCCGGAGACCCAGTACTTC | CASSLSGVTGPETQYF | TRBJ2-5 | TRBD1 | TRBV27 | NA
TGTGCCAGCAGCCAAGGGGGGAACGACTATGGCTACACCTTC | CASSQGGNDYGYTF | TRBJ1-2 | NA | TRBV7-9 | NA
TGCGCCAGCAGCTTCCTAGCGGGGGGCTCCTACGAGCAGTACTTC | CASSFLAGGSYEQYF | TRBJ2-7 | TRBD2 | TRBV5-1 | NA
TGTGCCAGCAGCAGTAAGGGACAAAGCTACGAGCAGTACTTC | CASSSKGQSYEQYF | TRBJ2-7 | NA | TRBV9 | NA
TGTGCCAGCAGCCAATTCGAGGGGAGCACAGATACGCAGTATTTT | CASSQFEGSTDTQYF | TRBJ2-3 | NA | TRBV7-9 | once
TGTGCCAGCACCGGACTAGCGGGACGAACAGATACGCAGTATTTT | CASTGLAGRTDTQYF | TRBJ2-3 | TRBD2 | TRBV5-6 | NA
TGTGCCAGCCAAGAAGCGGGAGGACGCACAGATACGCAGTATTTT | CASQEAGGRTDTQYF | TRBJ2-3 | TRBD2 | TRBV28 | NA
TGTGCCAGTAGTATTTGGGGACGGAGTAATTCACCCCTCCACTTT | CASSIWGRSNSPLHF | TRBJ1-6 | NA | TRBV19 | NA
TGTGCCAGCAGCACATGGAGGCAGGAGGGCGGGGAGCTGTTTTTT | CASSTWRQEGGELFF | TRBJ2-2 | NA | TRBV7-9 | NA
TGTGCCAGCAGTTTCTTAAACTATGGCTACACCTTC | CASSFLNYGYTF | TRBJ1-2 | NA | TRBV28 | few
TGTGCCAGCAGCTTAAGGGGGAGACAGGAGATCTATTCACCCCTCCACTTT | CASSLRGRQEIYSPLHF | TRBJ1-6 | NA | TRBV7-3 | NA
TGTGCCAGCAGTTTAGCAGGACAGGGAGACTACGAGCAGTACTTC | CASSLAGQGDYEQYF | TRBJ2-7 | TRBD1 | TRBV28 | NA
TGTGCCAGCAGTGAGCGGGAGGACCCTTATGGGAATGAGCAGTTCTTC | CASSEREDPYGNEQFF | TRBJ2-1 | TRBD2 | TRBV6-4 | NA